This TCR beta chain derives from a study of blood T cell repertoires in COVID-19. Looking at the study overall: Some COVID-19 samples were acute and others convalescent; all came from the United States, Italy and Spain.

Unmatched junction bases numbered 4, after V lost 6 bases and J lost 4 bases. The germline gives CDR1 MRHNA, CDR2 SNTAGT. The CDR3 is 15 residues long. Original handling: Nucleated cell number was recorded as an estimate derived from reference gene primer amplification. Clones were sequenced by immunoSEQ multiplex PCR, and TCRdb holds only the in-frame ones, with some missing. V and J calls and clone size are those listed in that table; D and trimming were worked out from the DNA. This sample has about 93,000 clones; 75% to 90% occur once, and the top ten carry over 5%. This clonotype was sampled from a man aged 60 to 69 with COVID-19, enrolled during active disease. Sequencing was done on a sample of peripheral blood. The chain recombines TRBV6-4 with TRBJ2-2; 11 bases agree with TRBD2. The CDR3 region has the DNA TGTGCCAGCAGCGTAGCGGGAGGGAGCACCGGGGAGCTGTTTTTT. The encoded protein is CASSVAGGSTGELFF.